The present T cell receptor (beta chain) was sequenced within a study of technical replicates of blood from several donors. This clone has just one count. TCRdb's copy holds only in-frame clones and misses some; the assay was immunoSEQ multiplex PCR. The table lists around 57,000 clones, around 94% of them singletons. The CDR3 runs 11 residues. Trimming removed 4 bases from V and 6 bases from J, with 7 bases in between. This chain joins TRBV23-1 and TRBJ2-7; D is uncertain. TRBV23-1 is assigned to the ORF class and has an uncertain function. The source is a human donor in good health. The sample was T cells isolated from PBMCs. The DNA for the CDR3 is TGCGCCAGCAGTCCGCGAGGCGAGCAGTACTTC. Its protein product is CASSPRGEQYF.